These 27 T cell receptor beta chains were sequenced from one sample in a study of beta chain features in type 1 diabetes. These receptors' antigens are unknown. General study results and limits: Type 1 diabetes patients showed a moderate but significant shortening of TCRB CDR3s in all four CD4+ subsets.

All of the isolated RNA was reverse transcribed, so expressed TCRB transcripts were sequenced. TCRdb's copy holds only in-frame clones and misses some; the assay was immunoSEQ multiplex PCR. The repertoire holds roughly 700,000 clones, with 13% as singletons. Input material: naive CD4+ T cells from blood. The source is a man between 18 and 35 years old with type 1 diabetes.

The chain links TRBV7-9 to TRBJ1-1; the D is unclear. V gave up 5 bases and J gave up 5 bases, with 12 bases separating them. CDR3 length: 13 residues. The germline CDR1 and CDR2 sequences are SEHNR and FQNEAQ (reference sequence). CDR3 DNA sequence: TGTGCCAGCAGCCCGAAAGGAGGGACTGAAGCTTTCTTT. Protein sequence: CASSPKGGTEAFF.

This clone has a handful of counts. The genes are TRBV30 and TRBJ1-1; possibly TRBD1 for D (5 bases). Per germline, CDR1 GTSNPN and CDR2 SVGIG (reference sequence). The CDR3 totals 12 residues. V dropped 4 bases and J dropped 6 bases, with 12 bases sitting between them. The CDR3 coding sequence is TGTGCCTGGACAAAAGGGGTGGCTGAAGCTTTCTTT. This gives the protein CAWTKGVAEAFF.

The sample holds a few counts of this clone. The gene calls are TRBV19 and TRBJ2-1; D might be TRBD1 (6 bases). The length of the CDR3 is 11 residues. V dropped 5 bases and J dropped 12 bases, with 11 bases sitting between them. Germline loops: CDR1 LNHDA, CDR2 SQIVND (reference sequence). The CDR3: CASSAEGGQFF. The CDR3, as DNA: TGTGCCAGTAGTGCCGAAGGGGGGCAGTTCTTC.

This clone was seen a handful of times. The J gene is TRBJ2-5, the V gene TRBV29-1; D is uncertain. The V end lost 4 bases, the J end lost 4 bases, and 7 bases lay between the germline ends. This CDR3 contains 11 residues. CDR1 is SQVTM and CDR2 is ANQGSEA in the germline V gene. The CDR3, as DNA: TGCAGCGTTGTAGGGTTAGAGACCCAGTACTTC. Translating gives CSVVGLETQYF.

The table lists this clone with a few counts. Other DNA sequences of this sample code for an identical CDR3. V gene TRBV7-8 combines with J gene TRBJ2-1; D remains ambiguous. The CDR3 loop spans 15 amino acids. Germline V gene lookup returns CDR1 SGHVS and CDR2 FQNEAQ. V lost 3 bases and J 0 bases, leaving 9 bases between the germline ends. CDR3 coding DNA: TGTGCCAGCAGCTTGGGGTTGAGCTCCTACAATGAGCAGTTCTTC. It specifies CASSLGLSSYNEQFF.

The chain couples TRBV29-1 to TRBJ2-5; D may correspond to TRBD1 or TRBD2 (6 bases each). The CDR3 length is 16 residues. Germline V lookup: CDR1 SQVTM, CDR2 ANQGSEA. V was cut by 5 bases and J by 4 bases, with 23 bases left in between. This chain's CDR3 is CSVSPPGAGMGETQYF. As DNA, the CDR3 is TGCAGCGTTTCCCCGCCGGGGGCAGGGATGGGAGAGACCCAGTACTTC. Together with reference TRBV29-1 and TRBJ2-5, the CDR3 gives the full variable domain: SAVISQKPSRDICQRGTSLTIQCQVDSQVTMMFWYRQQPGQSLTLIATANQGSEATYESGFVIDKFPISRPNLTFSTLTVSNMSPEDSSIYLCSVSPPGAGMGETQYFGPGTRLLVL.

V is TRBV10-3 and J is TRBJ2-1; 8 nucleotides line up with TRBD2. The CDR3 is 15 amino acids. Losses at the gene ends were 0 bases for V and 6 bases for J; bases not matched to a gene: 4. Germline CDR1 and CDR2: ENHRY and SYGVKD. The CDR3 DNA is TGTGCCATCAGTGAGTCGGGACTAGAATTCAATGAGCAGTTCTTC. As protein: CAISESGLEFNEQFF.

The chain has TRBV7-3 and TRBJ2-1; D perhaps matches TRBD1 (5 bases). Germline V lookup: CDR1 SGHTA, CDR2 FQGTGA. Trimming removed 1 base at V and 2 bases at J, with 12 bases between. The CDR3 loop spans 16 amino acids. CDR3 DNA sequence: TGTGCCAGCAGCTTAAACGGGCAGGGTACCTACAATGAGCAGTTCTTC. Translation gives CASSLNGQGTYNEQFF.

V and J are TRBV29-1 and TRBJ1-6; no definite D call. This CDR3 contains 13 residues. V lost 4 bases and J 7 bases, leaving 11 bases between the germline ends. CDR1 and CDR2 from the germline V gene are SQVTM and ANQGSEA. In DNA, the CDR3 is TGCAGCGTTGCAGCTCAGCCCAATTCACCCCTCCACTTT. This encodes CSVAAQPNSPLHF.

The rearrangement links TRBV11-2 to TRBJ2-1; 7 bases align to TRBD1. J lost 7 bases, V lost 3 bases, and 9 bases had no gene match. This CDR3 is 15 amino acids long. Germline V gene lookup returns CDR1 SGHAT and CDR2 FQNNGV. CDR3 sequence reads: CASSFDREEYNEQFF. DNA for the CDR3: TGTGCCAGCAGCTTCGACAGGGAAGAGTATAATGAGCAGTTCTTC.

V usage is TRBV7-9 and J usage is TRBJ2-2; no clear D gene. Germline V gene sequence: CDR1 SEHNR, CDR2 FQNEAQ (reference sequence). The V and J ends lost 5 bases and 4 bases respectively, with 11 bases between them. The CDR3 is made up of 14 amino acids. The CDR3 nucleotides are TGTGCCAGCAGCCCCGGCATGCTCACCGGGGAGCTGTTTTTT. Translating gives CASSPGMLTGELFF.

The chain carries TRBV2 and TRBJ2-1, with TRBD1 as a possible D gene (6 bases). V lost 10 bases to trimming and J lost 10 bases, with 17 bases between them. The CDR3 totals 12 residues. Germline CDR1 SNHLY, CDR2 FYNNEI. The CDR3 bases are TGTGCCACCAGGGACATCTCCGCGGAGCAGTTCTTC. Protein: CATRDISAEQFF. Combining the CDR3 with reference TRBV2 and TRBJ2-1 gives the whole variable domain EPEVTQTPSHQVTQMGQEVILRCVPISNHLYFYWYRQILGQKVEFLVSFYNNEISEKSEIFDDQFSVERPDGSNFTLKIRSTKLEDSAMYFCATRDISAEQFFGPGTRLTVL.

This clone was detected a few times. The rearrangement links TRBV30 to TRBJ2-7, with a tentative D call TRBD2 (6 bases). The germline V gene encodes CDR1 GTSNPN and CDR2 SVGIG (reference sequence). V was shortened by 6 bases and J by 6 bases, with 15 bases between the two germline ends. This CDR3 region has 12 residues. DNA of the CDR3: TGTGCCTGCTCAACCCGGGGGTCCGAGCAGTACTTC. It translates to CACSTRGSEQYF.

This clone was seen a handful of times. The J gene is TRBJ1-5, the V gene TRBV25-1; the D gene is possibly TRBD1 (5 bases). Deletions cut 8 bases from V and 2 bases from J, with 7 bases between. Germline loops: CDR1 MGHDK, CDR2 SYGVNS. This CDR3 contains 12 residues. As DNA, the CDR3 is TGTGCCAGCGGGGCAGGCAATCAGCCCCAGCATTTT. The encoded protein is CASGAGNQPQHF. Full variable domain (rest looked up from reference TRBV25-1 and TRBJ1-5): EADIYQTPRYLVIGTGKKITLECSQTMGHDKMYWYQQDPGMELHLIHYSYGVNSTEKGDLSSESTVSRIRTEHFPLTLESARPSHTSQYLCASGAGNQPQHFGDGTRLSIL.

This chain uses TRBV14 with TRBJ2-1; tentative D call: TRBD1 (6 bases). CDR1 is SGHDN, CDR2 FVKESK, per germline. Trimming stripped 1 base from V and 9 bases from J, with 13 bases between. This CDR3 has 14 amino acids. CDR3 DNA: TGTGCCAGCAGCCAAGCGAACAGGGAAGGTGAGCAGTTCTTC. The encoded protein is CASSQANREGEQFF.

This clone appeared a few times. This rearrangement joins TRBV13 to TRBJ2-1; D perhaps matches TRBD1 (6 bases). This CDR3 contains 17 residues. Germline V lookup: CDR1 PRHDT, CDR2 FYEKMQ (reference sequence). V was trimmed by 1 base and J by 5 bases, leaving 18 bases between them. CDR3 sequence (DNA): TGTGCCAGCAGCTTAGAGAGACAGGACCTTAAACACAATGAGCAGTTCTTC. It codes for CASSLERQDLKHNEQFF.

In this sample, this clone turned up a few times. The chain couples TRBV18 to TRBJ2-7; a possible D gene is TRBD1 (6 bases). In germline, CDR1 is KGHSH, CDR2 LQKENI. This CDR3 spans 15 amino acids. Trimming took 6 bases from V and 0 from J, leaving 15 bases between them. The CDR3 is CASSRPGQSSYEQYF. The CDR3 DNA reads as TGTGCCAGCTCGCGTCCCGGACAGAGCTCCTACGAGCAGTACTTC.

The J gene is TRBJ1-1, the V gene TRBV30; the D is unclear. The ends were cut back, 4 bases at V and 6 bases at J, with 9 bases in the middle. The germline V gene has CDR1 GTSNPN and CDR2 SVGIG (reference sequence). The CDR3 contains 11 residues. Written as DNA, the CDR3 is TGTGCCTGGACCCCCCTCGCTGAAGCTTTCTTT. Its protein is CAWTPLAEAFF.

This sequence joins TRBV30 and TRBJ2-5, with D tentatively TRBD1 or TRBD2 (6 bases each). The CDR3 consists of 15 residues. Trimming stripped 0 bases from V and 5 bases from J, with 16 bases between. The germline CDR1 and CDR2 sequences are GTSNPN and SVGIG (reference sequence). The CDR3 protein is CAWSVSGAARETQYF. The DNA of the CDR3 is TGTGCCTGGAGTGTCTCGGGGGCAGCGAGGGAGACCCAGTACTTC.

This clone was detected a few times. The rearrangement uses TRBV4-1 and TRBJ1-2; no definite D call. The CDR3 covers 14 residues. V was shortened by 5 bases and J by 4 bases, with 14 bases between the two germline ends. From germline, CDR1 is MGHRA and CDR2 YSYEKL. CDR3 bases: TGCGCCAGCAGCAGGGAACAAATATCCTATGGCTACACCTTC. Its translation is CASSREQISYGYTF.

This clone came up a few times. This CDR3 is CSASRENIQYF. CDR3 sequence (DNA): TGCAGCGCCTCACGGGAAAACATTCAGTACTTC. This chain joins TRBV20-1 and TRBJ2-4; D is ambiguous. The CDR3 has 11 residues. Germline V gene sequence: CDR1 DFQATT, CDR2 SNEGSKA (reference sequence).

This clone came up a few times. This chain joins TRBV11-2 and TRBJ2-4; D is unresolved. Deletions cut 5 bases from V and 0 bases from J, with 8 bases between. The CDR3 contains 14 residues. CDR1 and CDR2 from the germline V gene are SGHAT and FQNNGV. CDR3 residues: CASSLDLAKNIQYF. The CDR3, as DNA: TGTGCCAGCAGCCTTGACCTAGCCAAAAACATTCAGTACTTC.

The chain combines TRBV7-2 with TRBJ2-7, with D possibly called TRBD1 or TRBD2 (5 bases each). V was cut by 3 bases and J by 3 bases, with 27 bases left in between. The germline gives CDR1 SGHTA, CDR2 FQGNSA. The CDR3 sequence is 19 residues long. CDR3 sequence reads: CASSFRGAAEAGNYYEQYF. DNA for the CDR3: TGTGCCAGCAGCTTTCGAGGGGCTGCTGAGGCAGGGAATTACTACGAGCAGTACTTC.

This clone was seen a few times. The CDR3 region has the DNA TGTGCCAGCAGTGAATGGCGGGGGGCACAATACAATGAGCAGTTCTTC. Protein product: CASSEWRGAQYNEQFF. The chain links TRBV25-1 to TRBJ2-1; 8 bases fit TRBD2. After removal of 1 base from V and 4 bases from J, the junction contained 6 bases not matched to a gene. In germline, CDR1 is MGHDK, CDR2 SYGVNS. The CDR3 runs to 16 residues.

The CDR3 here is CASSLSPASSGANVLTF. CDR3 DNA: TGCGCCAGCAGCTTGTCGCCAGCCTCCTCTGGGGCCAACGTCCTGACTTTC. This chain joins TRBV5-1 and TRBJ2-6; the D is unclear. Germline V gene data show CDR1 as SGHRS and CDR2 as YFSETQ. Deletions cut 1 base from V and 0 bases from J, with 11 bases between. This CDR3 contains 17 residues.

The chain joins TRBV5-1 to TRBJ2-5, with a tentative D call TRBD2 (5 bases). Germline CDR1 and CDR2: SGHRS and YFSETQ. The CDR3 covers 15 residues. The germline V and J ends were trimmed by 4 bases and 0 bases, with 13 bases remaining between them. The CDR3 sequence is CASSEGPGNQETQYF. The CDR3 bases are TGCGCCAGCAGCGAGGGTCCGGGAAACCAAGAGACCCAGTACTTC.

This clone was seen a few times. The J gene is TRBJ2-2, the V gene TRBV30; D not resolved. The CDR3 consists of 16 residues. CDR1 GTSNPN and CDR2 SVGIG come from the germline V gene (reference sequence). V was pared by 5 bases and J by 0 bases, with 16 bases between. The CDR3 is CAWDSTPLSNTGELFF. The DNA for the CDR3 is TGTGCCTGGGACTCGACCCCTCTATCGAACACCGGGGAGCTGTTTTTT. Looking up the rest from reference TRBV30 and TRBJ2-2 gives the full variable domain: SQTIHQWPATLVQPVGSPLSLECTVEGTSNPNLYWYRQAAGRGLQLLFYSVGIGQISSEVPQNLSASRPQDRQFILSSKKLLLSDSGFYLCAWDSTPLSNTGELFFGEGSRLTVL.